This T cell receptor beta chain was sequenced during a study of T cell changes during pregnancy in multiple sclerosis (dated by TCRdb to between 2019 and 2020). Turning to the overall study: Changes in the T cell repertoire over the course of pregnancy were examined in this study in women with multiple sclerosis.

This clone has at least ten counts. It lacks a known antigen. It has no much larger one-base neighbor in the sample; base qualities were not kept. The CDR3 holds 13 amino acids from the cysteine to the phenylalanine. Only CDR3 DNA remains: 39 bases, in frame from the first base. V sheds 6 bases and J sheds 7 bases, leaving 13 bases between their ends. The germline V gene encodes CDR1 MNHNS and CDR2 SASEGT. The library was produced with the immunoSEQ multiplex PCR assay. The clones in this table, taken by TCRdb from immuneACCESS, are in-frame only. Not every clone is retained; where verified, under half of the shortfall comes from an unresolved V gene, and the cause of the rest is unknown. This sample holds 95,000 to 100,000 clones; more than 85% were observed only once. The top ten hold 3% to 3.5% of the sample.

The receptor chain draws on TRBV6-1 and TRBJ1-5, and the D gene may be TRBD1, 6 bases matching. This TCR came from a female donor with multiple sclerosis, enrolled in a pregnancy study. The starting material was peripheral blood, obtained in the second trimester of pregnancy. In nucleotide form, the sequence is TGTGCCAGCAGCCGGGGGGCAGAGCAGCCCCAGCATTTT. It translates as CASSRGAEQPQHF.